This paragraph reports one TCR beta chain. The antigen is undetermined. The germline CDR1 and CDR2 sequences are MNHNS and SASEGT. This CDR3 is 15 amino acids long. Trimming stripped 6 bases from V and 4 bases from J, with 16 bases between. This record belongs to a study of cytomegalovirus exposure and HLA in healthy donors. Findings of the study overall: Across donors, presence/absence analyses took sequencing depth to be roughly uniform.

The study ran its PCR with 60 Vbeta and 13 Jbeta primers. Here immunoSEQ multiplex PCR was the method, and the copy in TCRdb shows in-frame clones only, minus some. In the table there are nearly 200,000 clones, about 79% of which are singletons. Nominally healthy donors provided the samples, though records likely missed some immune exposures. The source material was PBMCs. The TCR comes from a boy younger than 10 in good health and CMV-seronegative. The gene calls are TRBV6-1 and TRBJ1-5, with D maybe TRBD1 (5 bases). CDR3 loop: CASRSYRNPNQPQHF. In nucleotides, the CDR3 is TGTGCCAGCAGATCTTACAGGAATCCAAATCAGCCCCAGCATTTT.